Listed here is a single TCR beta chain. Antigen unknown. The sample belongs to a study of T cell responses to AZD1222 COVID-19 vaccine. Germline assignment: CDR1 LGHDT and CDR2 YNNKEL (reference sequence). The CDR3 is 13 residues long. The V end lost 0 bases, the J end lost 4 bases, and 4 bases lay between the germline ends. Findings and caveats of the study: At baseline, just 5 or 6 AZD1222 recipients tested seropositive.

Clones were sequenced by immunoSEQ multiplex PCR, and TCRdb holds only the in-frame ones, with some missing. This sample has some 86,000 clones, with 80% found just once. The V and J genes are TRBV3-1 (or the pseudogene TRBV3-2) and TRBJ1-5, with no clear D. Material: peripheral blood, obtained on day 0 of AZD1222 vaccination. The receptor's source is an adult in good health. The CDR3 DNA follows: TGTGCCAGCAGCCAAGATGGGAATCAGCCCCAGCATTTT. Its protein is CASSQDGNQPQHF.